This T cell receptor (beta chain) was obtained from a study of blood T cell repertoires in COVID-19. Repertoires were generated with immunoSEQ multiplex PCR, while TCRdb's copy carries only in-frame clones and drops some. This sample has about 120,000 clones, with approximately 87% found just once. The CDR3 spans 14 residues. The germline V gene encodes CDR1 DFQATT and CDR2 SNEGSKA (reference sequence). Trimming shortened V by 3 bases and J by 7 bases, and 13 bases separated the two germline ends. Material: peripheral blood. The receptor was isolated from a woman in her seventies with acute or convalescent COVID-19. V gene TRBV20-1 combines with J gene TRBJ1-6; D remains ambiguous. In DNA form, the CDR3 reads TGCAGTGCTAGTCTGACACGCATCAATTCACCCCTCCACTTT. It is translated as CSASLTRINSPLHF.